Listed below are T cell receptor beta chains from one sample, sequenced in a study of molecular identifiers for immune sequencing clone quantification. TCRdb analysed the PCR reads with MiXCR anew, one entry per CDR3 protein. Of hundreds of thousands of distinct CDR3 sequences detected, 24% appear once; the ten largest clones hold roughly 0.7%. The sequencing input was naive CD8+ T cells from blood, with Jurkat cell RNA spiked in. The source is a human donor in good health. Some libraries in this study had Jurkat cell RNA spiked in. CDR3s include the opening cysteine and the closing phenylalanine or tryptophan. The order of the fields is D gene, clone size, V gene, J gene, CDR3 protein, CDR3 DNA. A D gene is named only where the DNA matches it firmly. Clone size is given for some rows only: seen once, a few or many times, or a class if the clone is expanded.

>TRBD1|many|TRBV29-1|TRBJ2-7
CSVLRAGTEYEQYF
TGCAGCGTTCTCCGAGCCGGGACAGAATACGAGCAGTACTTC
>TRBD2|many|TRBV7-2|TRBJ2-7
CASSPTSGIYEQYF
TGTGCCAGCAGCCCGACTAGCGGGATTTACGAGCAGTACTTC
>.|many|TRBV7-9|TRBJ1-2
CASTFGAGINYGYTF
TGTGCCAGCACCTTCGGTGCGGGCATAAACTATGGCTACACCTTC
>.|many|TRBV7-9|TRBJ1-4
CASSEKQATNEKLFF
TGTGCCAGCAGCGAGAAACAAGCAACTAATGAAAAACTGTTTTTT
>.|few|TRBV6-5|TRBJ2-3
CASSPTRGLATDTQYF
TGTGCCAGCAGCCCTACGAGGGGATTAGCCACAGATACGCAGTATTTT
>TRBD1|few|TRBV6-2/TRBV6-3|TRBJ2-2
CASRGVGTDTGELFF
TGTGCCAGCAGGGGGGTTGGGACAGACACCGGGGAGCTGTTTTTT
>.|.|TRBV20-1|TRBJ1-4
CSASVGLQGLFF
TGCAGTGCTAGTGTTGGGTTGCAGGGACTGTTTTTT
>.|.|TRBV28|TRBJ2-7
CASSFPGLSAEQYF
TGTGCCAGCAGTTTCCCTGGCCTTTCGGCCGAGCAGTACTTC
>.|few|TRBV2|TRBJ2-4
CASRSLAKNIQYF
TGTGCCAGCAGGTCCTTAGCCAAAAACATTCAGTACTTC
>.|few|TRBV29-1|TRBJ1-2
CSTRRGDNYGYTF
TGCAGCACCCGGAGGGGAGATAACTATGGCTACACCTTC
>.|many|TRBV13|TRBJ2-2
CASSLSREINTGELFF
TGTGCCAGCAGCCTTTCTAGGGAGATAAACACCGGGGAGCTGTTTTTT
>.|many|TRBV12-3/TRBV12-4|TRBJ1-2
CASRAGNNGYTF
TGTGCCAGCCGCGCGGGTAATAATGGCTACACCTTC
>.|.|TRBV20-1|TRBJ2-3
CSATLAGRGDTQYF
TGCAGTGCCACTCTTGCGGGAAGGGGAGATACGCAGTATTTT
>.|.|TRBV20-1|TRBJ2-4
CSARDSGVLNIQYF
TGCAGTGCTAGAGATTCGGGGGTACTAAACATTCAGTACTTC
>.|many|TRBV12-5|TRBJ2-1
CASGLGTDYNEQFF
TGTGCTAGTGGTTTGGGAACAGACTACAATGAGCAGTTCTTC
>TRBD2|.|TRBV3-1|TRBJ2-7
CASSQPCGGAHEQYF
TGTGCCAGCAGCCAACCCTGCGGGGGGGCCCACGAGCAGTACTTC
>.|few|TRBV25-1|TRBJ1-1
CASSDSGRTDLNTEAFF
TGTGCCAGCAGTGACTCAGGACGGACAGACCTGAACACTGAAGCTTTCTTT
>.|many|TRBV5-1|TRBJ1-1
CASSLDTPRTEAFF
TGCGCCAGCAGCTTGGATACTCCGAGGACTGAAGCTTTCTTT
>.|few|TRBV20-1|TRBJ2-7
CSARDFWQGSYEQYF
TGCAGTGCTAGAGATTTTTGGCAGGGGTCCTACGAGCAGTACTTC
>.|many|TRBV9|TRBJ2-6
CASSGTVPTGANVLTF
TGTGCCAGCAGTGGGACTGTCCCTACTGGGGCCAACGTCCTGACTTTC
>.|many|TRBV5-4|TRBJ1-2
CASSLVGRYTF
TGTGCCAGCAGCTTGGTCGGCCGCTACACCTTC
>.|.|TRBV27|TRBJ2-1
CASSLGGRAGGYEQFF
TGTGCCAGCAGTTTGGGGGGCAGAGCCGGTGGGTATGAGCAGTTCTTC
>TRBD1|.|TRBV4-3|TRBJ2-7
CASSPNAGTGAGPVYEQYF
TGCGCCAGCAGCCCCAATGCCGGGACAGGGGCCGGCCCGGTCTACGAGCAGTACTTC
>.|many|TRBV12-3/TRBV12-4|TRBJ2-3
CASSPLGASTDTQYF
TGTGCCAGCAGCCCCCTGGGGGCGAGCACAGATACGCAGTATTTT
>.|once|TRBV6-5|TRBJ2-7
CASRYWGGGNYEQYF
TGTGCCAGCAGGTATTGGGGAGGGGGCAACTACGAGCAGTACTTC
>.|few|TRBV20-1|TRBJ2-5
CSARPLGQGWETQYF
TGCAGTGCTAGACCCCTGGGGCAGGGGTGGGAGACCCAGTACTTC
>TRBD1|many|TRBV9|TRBJ2-2
CASSDRARTGGAGELFF
TGTGCCAGCAGCGATCGAGCTCGGACAGGGGGGGCCGGGGAGCTGTTTTTT
>.|.|TRBV29-1|TRBJ2-3
CSVDWTWLTESTDTQYF
TGCAGCGTTGATTGGACTTGGCTCACCGAGAGCACAGATACGCAGTATTTT
>.|few|TRBV10-3|TRBJ2-3
CAISESMSPYLSTDTQYF
TGTGCCATCAGTGAGTCGATGAGCCCGTACCTAAGCACAGATACGCAGTATTTT
>.|few|TRBV6-2/TRBV6-3|TRBJ2-3
CASSYAPQQGATDTQYF
TGTGCCAGCAGTTACGCCCCACAGCAGGGAGCCACAGATACGCAGTATTTT
>TRBD1|many|TRBV12-5|TRBJ1-5
CASGRGQGANQPQHF
TGTGCTAGTGGCCGGGGACAGGGGGCAAATCAGCCCCAGCATTTT
>.|many|TRBV30|TRBJ2-7
CAWSVEEYEQYF
TGTGCCTGGAGTGTCGAAGAATACGAGCAGTACTTC
>.|many|TRBV5-8|TRBJ1-1
CASTEIEAFF
TGTGCCAGCACCGAAATCGAAGCTTTCTTT
>.|.|TRBV5-1|TRBJ2-3
CASRPFWLSTDTRYF
TGCGCCAGCAGGCCTTTTTGGCTAAGCACAGATACGCGGTATTTT
>TRBD1|few|TRBV7-6|TRBJ2-3
CASSLGTGDSTDTQYF
TGTGCCAGCAGCTTAGGGACAGGAGATAGCACAGATACGCAGTATTTT
>.|many|TRBV24-1|TRBJ2-2
CATEAPGWNTGELFF
TGTGCCACCGAGGCCCCAGGGTGGAACACCGGGGAGCTGTTTTTT
>.|.|TRBV6-2/TRBV6-3|TRBJ2-5
CASMVGYWETQYF
TGTGCCAGCATGGTAGGATATTGGGAGACCCAGTACTTC
>TRBD1|.|TRBV11-2|TRBJ1-1
CASTPLPGQGDTEAFF
TGTGCCAGCACACCCCTTCCCGGACAGGGGGACACTGAAGCTTTCTTT
>TRBD2|many|TRBV14|TRBJ2-3
CASSQDFGAGELTSTDTQYF
TGTGCCAGCAGCCAAGATTTCGGAGCGGGGGAACTTACTAGCACAGATACGCAGTATTTT
>.|few|TRBV6-6|TRBJ2-7
CASSLDGRTPYEQYF
TGTGCCAGCAGCCTAGACGGGAGAACCCCCTACGAGCAGTACTTC
>TRBD1|many|TRBV6-5|TRBJ2-3
CASSYSLQGSTDTQYF
TGTGCCAGCAGTTACTCTCTACAGGGGAGCACAGATACGCAGTATTTT
>.|many|TRBV7-9|TRBJ2-3
CASSLVLAYTDTQYF
TGTGCCAGCAGCTTAGTCCTAGCGTACACAGATACGCAGTATTTT
>.|.|TRBV27|TRBJ2-7
CASSTGPIPYSYEQYF
TGTGCCAGCAGTACAGGTCCCATACCTTATTCCTACGAGCAGTACTTC
>TRBD2|many|TRBV7-9|TRBJ2-3
CASSLPRGGLRADTQYF
TGTGCCAGCAGCTTACCCCGGGGGGGCCTGCGAGCAGATACGCAGTATTTT
>.|many|TRBV4-3|TRBJ2-7
CASSQGRRSYEQYF
TGCGCCAGCAGCCAAGGGAGGCGAAGTTACGAGCAGTACTTC
>.|.|TRBV4-3|TRBJ1-1
CASSQDGGPASTEAFF
TGCGCCAGCAGCCAAGACGGGGGGCCGGCTAGCACTGAAGCTTTCTTT
>.|many|TRBV5-6|TRBJ2-2
CASSFSVGELFF
TGTGCCAGCAGCTTTAGTGTCGGGGAGCTGTTTTTT
>TRBD1|.|TRBV20-1|TRBJ2-7
CSARETGVSYEQYF
TGCAGTGCTAGGGAGACAGGGGTGTCCTACGAGCAGTACTTC
>.|few|TRBV6-2/TRBV6-3|TRBJ2-2
CASSRGPRTGELFF
TGTGCCAGCAGCAGAGGGCCGCGTACCGGGGAGCTGTTTTTT
>.|many|TRBV24-1|TRBJ2-3
CATFSPRPVTDTQYF
TGTGCCACCTTCTCCCCCCGGCCCGTGACAGATACGCAGTATTTT
>.|few|TRBV11-2|TRBJ1-5
CASSLDGTNFWPQHF
TGTGCCAGCAGCTTAGACGGGACAAACTTTTGGCCCCAGCATTTT
>TRBD1|many|TRBV7-9|TRBJ2-7
CASSPRPWTGTEEQYF
TGTGCCAGCAGCCCCCGACCGTGGACAGGGACGGAAGAGCAGTACTTC
>.|many|TRBV12-3/TRBV12-4|TRBJ2-5
CASSLAGTQYF
TGTGCCAGCAGTTTAGCCGGGACCCAGTACTTC
>.|few|TRBV13|TRBJ2-3
CASSFGSGLGTDTQYF
TGTGCCAGCAGCTTTGGTTCGGGGTTGGGCACAGATACGCAGTATTTT
>TRBD1|few|TRBV6-1|TRBJ1-1
CASSAMIQGANTEAFF
TGTGCCAGCAGTGCCATGATACAGGGGGCAAACACTGAAGCTTTCTTT
>TRBD1|.|TRBV11-2|TRBJ1-5
CASSLGTGDDNQPQHF
TGTGCCAGCAGCTTAGGGACAGGGGACGACAATCAGCCCCAGCATTTT
>.|many|TRBV14|TRBJ2-7
CASSQDWGSYEQYF
TGTGCCAGCAGCCAAGATTGGGGGAGCTACGAGCAGTACTTC
>TRBD1|many|TRBV13|TRBJ2-3
CASSLQGQGTDTQYF
TGTGCCAGCAGCCTCCAGGGACAGGGCACAGATACGCAGTATTTT
>TRBD2|.|TRBV7-9|TRBJ2-2
CASSSPGLDTGELFF
TGTGCCAGCAGCTCCCCGGGACTAGACACCGGGGAGCTGTTTTTT